This passage covers 7 T cell receptor beta chains from one sample sequenced in a study of somatic mutations in cytotoxic T cells in rheumatoid arthritis. Clones were sequenced by immunoSEQ multiplex PCR, and TCRdb holds only the in-frame ones, with some missing. The sample contains under 20,000 clones, 65% to 85% of which appear only once. Sequencing used CD8+ T cells sorted from blood. These receptors came from an adult with rheumatoid arthritis.

The chain combines TRBV5-1 with TRBJ1-2, with D possibly matching TRBD1 (5 bases). Trimming removed 3 bases at V and 4 bases at J, with 16 bases between. CDR1 SGHRS and CDR2 YFSETQ come from the germline V gene. This CDR3 region has 15 residues. CDR3 coding DNA: TGCGCCAGCAGCTCCCCTGACAGACGAGTCTATGGCTACACCTTC. Translating it yields CASSSPDRRVYGYTF.

The chain combines TRBV27 with TRBJ1-1; D call uncertain. Trimming took 6 bases from V and 4 from J, leaving 12 bases between them. The CDR3 extends over 13 amino acids. The germline gives CDR1 MNHEY, CDR2 SMNVEV (reference sequence). The CDR3 here is CASSRAGITEAFF. In DNA form, the CDR3 reads TGTGCCAGCAGCCGGGCCGGTATCACTGAAGCTTTCTTT.

This clone came up a few times. This rearrangement joins TRBV6-5 to TRBJ2-7; D not resolved. Trimming pared 2 bases from V and 2 bases from J, leaving 10 bases between. Germline CDR1 and CDR2: MNHEY and SVGAGI. The CDR3 totals 14 residues. Here the CDR3 reads CASSYGLGAYEQYF. The CDR3 DNA is TGTGCCAGCAGTTACGGCCTAGGAGCCTACGAGCAGTACTTC.

The V gene is TRBV19, the J gene TRBJ1-2, with a tentative D call TRBD1 (6 bases). The CDR3 sequence is 15 residues long. V lost 3 bases, J lost 7 bases, and 18 bases lay in between. Germline V gene lookup returns CDR1 LNHDA and CDR2 SQIVND (reference sequence). CDR3 sequence reads: CASSMTRTGIRGYTF. As DNA, the CDR3 is TGTGCCAGTAGTATGACCCGTACAGGGATTCGTGGCTACACCTTC. Using reference TRBV19 and TRBJ1-2 for the parts outside the CDR3, the full variable domain is DGGITQSPKYLFRKEGQNVTLSCEQNLNHDAMYWYRQDPGQGLRLIYYSQIVNDFQKGDIAEGYSVSREKKESFPLTVTSAQKNPTAFYLCASSMTRTGIRGYTFGSGTRLTVV.

This clone was counted once. V is TRBV5-1 and J is TRBJ2-7; unclear D gene. CDR1 is SGHRS and CDR2 is YFSETQ in the germline V gene. This CDR3 contains 15 residues. With 3 bases removed from V and 2 bases from J, the gap between germline ends came to 15 bases. DNA of the CDR3: TGCGCCAGCAGCTCTACAAGAATGCCAACCTACGAGCAGTACTTC. This sequence encodes CASSSTRMPTYEQYF.

The genes are TRBV7-9 and TRBJ2-7; D might be TRBD1 or TRBD2, each matching 5 bases. V was shortened by 6 bases and J by 3 bases, with 21 bases between the two germline ends. The germline V gene encodes CDR1 SEHNR and CDR2 FQNEAQ (reference sequence). The CDR3 covers 16 residues. The CDR3 spells CASSPLSGPLFYEQYF. The CDR3 region has the DNA TGTGCCAGCAGTCCTTTATCGGGGCCTCTCTTCTACGAGCAGTACTTC.

The J gene is TRBJ2-5, the V gene TRBV27, with D tentatively TRBD1 or TRBD2 (5 bases each). In germline, CDR1 is MNHEY, CDR2 SMNVEV (reference sequence). This CDR3 is 15 amino acids long. V was shortened by 5 bases and J by 1 base, with 14 bases between the two germline ends. DNA for the CDR3: TGTGCCAGCAGTACCTTAGGTGGGGGCCAAGAGACCCAGTACTTC. Its protein product is CASSTLGGGQETQYF.